One sample yielded the 7 T cell receptor beta chains listed below, sequenced in a study of T cells in Graves' hyperthyroidism and ophthalmopathy. What was amplified from RNA transcripts were TCR beta CDR3 regions. The primer set for the first-round RT-PCR of the TCR CDR3 was HTBI. MiXCR, run by TCRdb on the multiplex PCR reads, gives a single entry per CDR3 protein. The data contain about 300,000 distinct CDR3 sequences, roughly 19% of them singletons. Material for sequencing was blood. The receptors stem from a man aged 50-59 years with Graves' ophthalmopathy.

This clonotype was counted only a few times. CDR3 in amino acids: CASSLTSSGATGELFF. The CDR3 DNA reads as TGCGCCAGCAGCCTAACGTCTAGCGGGGCCACCGGGGAGCTGTTTTTT. The chain combines TRBV5-1 with TRBJ2-2; 9 bases match TRBD2. Unmatched junction bases numbered 8, after V lost 4 bases and J lost 4 bases. Germline loops: CDR1 SGHRS, CDR2 YFSETQ. The CDR3 covers 16 residues.

This clonotype was recorded a few times. J is TRBJ2-5 and V is TRBV12-3 or TRBV12-4, with 13 bases that match TRBD2. The CDR3 length is 16 residues. Trimming at V came to 5 bases and at J to 7 bases, leaving 10 bases not matched to a gene. The CDR3 DNA sequence: TGTGCCAGCAGTCTACTAGCGGGAGGGCATCGTGGGACCCAGTACTTC. Translation gives CASSLLAGGHRGTQYF.

The chain carries TRBV2 and TRBJ2-1; 13 positions match TRBD2. The CDR3 covers 15 residues. Germline trimming cut 6 bases from V and 6 bases from J; bases unmatched to any gene: 5. Germline loops: CDR1 SNHLY, CDR2 FYNNEI. The CDR3 region has the DNA TGTGCCAGCAGACTAGCGGGAGGGCCGATCAATGAGCAGTTCTTC. It codes for CASRLAGGPINEQFF.

This sequence joins TRBV19 and TRBJ2-7, with a tentative D call TRBD2 (5 bases). The CDR3 spans 14 residues. The germline V gene has CDR1 LNHDA and CDR2 SQIVND (reference sequence). V was clipped by 1 base and J by 4 bases, with 11 bases between them. CDR3 loop: CASSIGGSTYEQYF. CDR3 DNA: TGTGCCAGTAGTATAGGAGGGAGTACATACGAGCAGTACTTC.

There are a few counts of this clonotype. The J gene is TRBJ2-1, the V gene TRBV5-5, with 7 positions matching TRBD2. J lost 4 bases, V lost 0 bases, and 4 bases had no gene match. Looked up from germline, CDR1 is SGHKS and CDR2 is YYEKEE (reference sequence). This CDR3 is 15 amino acids long. The CDR3 reads CASSLGLAEYNEQFF. CDR3 nucleotides: TGTGCCAGCAGCTTGGGCCTAGCGGAATACAATGAGCAGTTCTTC. The whole variable domain, remainder taken from reference TRBV5-5 and TRBJ2-1, is DAGVTQSPTHLIKTRGQQVTLRCSPISGHKSVSWYQQVLGQGPQFIFQYYEKEERGRGNFPDRFSARQFPNYSSELNVNALLLGDSALYLCASSLGLAEYNEQFFGPGTRLTVL.

The chain uses TRBV3-1 and TRBJ1-6; 9 bases line up with TRBD1. Per the germline V gene, CDR1 is LGHDT and CDR2 is YNNKEL (reference sequence). Trimming took 7 bases from V and 5 from J; bases not matched to a gene: 6. This CDR3 spans 15 amino acids. The CDR3 nucleotides are TGTGCCAGCAAGGGGACAGGGAATGATAATTCACCCCTCCACTTT. Residues: CASKGTGNDNSPLHF. Supplemented by reference TRBV3-1 and TRBJ1-6, the full variable domain reads DTAVSQTPKYLVTQMGNDKSIKCEQNLGHDTMYWYKQDSKKFLKIMFSYNNKELIINETVPNRFSPKSPDKAHLNLHINSLELGDSAVYFCASKGTGNDNSPLHFGNGTRLTVT.

This clonotype came up a few times. The chain carries TRBV30 and TRBJ2-3; TRBD2 matches at 8 bases. The junction had 8 bases not matched to a gene; V was cut back by 3 bases and J by 3 bases. Germline lookup yields CDR1 GTSNPN and CDR2 SVGIG (reference sequence). The CDR3 is made up of 15 amino acids. CDR3: CAWRAWAGGTDTQYF. CDR3 nucleotide sequence: TGTGCCTGGAGGGCCTGGGCGGGAGGAACAGATACGCAGTATTTT.